Shown below are 17 T cell receptor beta chains from a single sample sequenced in a study of cytomegalovirus exposure and HLA in healthy donors listed by TCRdb under 2017. Receptor libraries were prepared by the immunoSEQ multiplex PCR assay. A mixture of 60 forward primers for TCR Vbeta segments and 13 reverse primers for TCR Jbeta segments was used in the multiplex PCR. The source is immuneACCESS, and TCRdb retained only in-frame sequences with V and J called. Part of the clones is not carried over; for the studies checked, unresolved V genes explain less than half of this, and the remainder is unexplained. The sample table contains approximately 150,000 clones; only one count was recorded for more than 65% of them. The ten biggest clones cover 2.5% to 3% of the sample. Sequencing input: PBMCs. The receptors were gathered from a woman aged 35 to 49 in good health and CMV-seropositive.

The V and J genes are TRBV28 and TRBJ2-1, with D tentatively TRBD1 (6 bases). Between the trimmed V and J ends, which lost 7 bases and 9 bases, there was a span of 19 bases. The CDR3 is 14 residues long. From germline, CDR1 is MDHEN and CDR2 SYDVKM. CDR3 protein: CASKATGLMGEQFF. The DNA of the CDR3 is TGTGCCAGCAAGGCGACAGGACTCATGGGTGAGCAGTTCTTC.

The sample holds one count of this clone. This chain links TRBV6-5 with TRBJ2-2; TRBD1 matches 7 bases. The CDR3 has 15 amino acids. V shed 7 bases, J shed 6 bases, and the junction held 11 bases outside the gene matches. Germline values: CDR1 MNHEY, CDR2 SVGAGI. This CDR3 is CASTEGGAYAGELFF. Written as DNA, the CDR3 is TGTGCCAGCACCGAAGGGGGCGCATACGCCGGGGAGCTGTTTTTT.

The CDR3: CASSRGTGSYNSPLHF. CDR3 nucleotides: TGTGCCAGCAGCCGCGGGACCGGCTCCTATAATTCACCCCTCCACTTT. This chain uses TRBV5-6 with TRBJ1-6; TRBD1 might be the D (5 bases). CDR1 and CDR2 (germline): SGHDT, YYEEEE. The V end was cut by 4 bases, the J end by 0 bases, with 11 bases between. The CDR3 has 16 amino acids.

This clone has just a few counts. CDR3 region: CASSLGAQHNEQFF. The CDR3 DNA sequence: TGTGCCAGCAGCTTAGGGGCCCAGCACAATGAGCAGTTCTTC. This chain links TRBV7-9 with TRBJ2-1; D not resolved. V lost 1 base to trimming and J lost 5 bases, with 9 bases between them. The CDR3 has 14 amino acids. From germline, CDR1 is SEHNR and CDR2 FQNEAQ (reference sequence).

This clone was observed a few times. This chain connects TRBV7-9 to TRBJ2-5, with a weak D call TRBD2 (7 bases). This CDR3 is 16 amino acids long. CDR1 and CDR2 (germline): SEHNR, FQNEAQ (reference sequence). V was cut by 3 bases and J by 3 bases, with 17 bases left in between. This CDR3 is CASSFSGGAVEETQYF. CDR3 coding DNA: TGTGCCAGCAGCTTTTCTGGGGGGGCGGTCGAAGAGACCCAGTACTTC. The variable domain in full, completed from reference TRBV7-9 and TRBJ2-5, reads DTGVSQNPRHKITKRGQNVTFRCDPISEHNRLYWYRQTLGQGPEFLTYFQNEAQLEKSRLLSDRFSAERPKGSFSTLEIQRTEQGDSAMYLCASSFSGGAVEETQYFGPGTRLLVL.

The V and J genes are TRBV6-6 and TRBJ2-5; D is undetermined. The J call may be wrong; the DNA end is better matched by TRBJ2-7. The CDR3 spans 14 residues. Germline V lookup: CDR1 MNHNY, CDR2 SVGAGI (reference sequence). The CDR3 nucleotides read TGTGCCAGCAGTTACTCGAAGGAATACTACGAGCAGTACTTC. Protein product: CASSYSKEYYEQYF.

The V gene is TRBV6-5, the J gene TRBJ1-2; TRBD1 matches at 8 bases. The CDR3 totals 14 residues. The trim removed 2 bases at V and 6 bases at J, leaving 5 bases unmatched. Per the germline V gene, CDR1 is MNHEY and CDR2 is SVGAGI. CDR3 DNA: TGTGCCAGCAGTTACCTTGACAGGGGCGATGGCTACACCTTC. Amino acids: CASSYLDRGDGYTF.

The CDR3 spells CASSTYSHGNTEAFF. The CDR3 DNA sequence: TGTGCCAGCAGTACCTACAGCCATGGGAACACTGAAGCTTTCTTT. The chain recombines TRBV28 with TRBJ1-1; no definite D call. The germline V gene encodes CDR1 MDHEN and CDR2 SYDVKM. The CDR3 has 15 amino acids. V lost 5 bases and J lost 1, with 14 bases in between. The whole variable domain, filled in from reference TRBV28 and TRBJ1-1, reads DVKVTQSSRYLVKRTGEKVFLECVQDMDHENMFWYRQDPGLGLRLIYFSYDVKMKEKGDIPEGYSVSREKKERFSLILESASTNQTSMYLCASSTYSHGNTEAFFGQGTRLTVV.

J is TRBJ2-7 and V is TRBV28, with 8 bases matching TRBD2. Germline assignment: CDR1 MDHEN and CDR2 SYDVKM. Trimming took 3 bases from V and 0 from J; bases not matched to a gene: 4. The CDR3 is 15 residues long. The chain's CDR3 is CASSLTSVTSYEQYF. In DNA, the CDR3 is TGTGCCAGCAGTTTGACTAGCGTTACCTCCTACGAGCAGTACTTC.

Comments on this clone: One end of the junction varies from germline; a read error may be responsible. The V call is TRBV4-3, the J call TRBJ2-3; 8 positions agree with TRBD1. The CDR3 is 17 amino acids. In germline, CDR1 is LGHNA, CDR2 YSLEER. DNA for the CDR3: TGCGCCGGCAGCCAAGAGGGCAGGGGGCGCATCGTAGATACGCGGTATTTT. Amino acids: CAGSQEGRGRIVDTRYF.

This clone occurred a few times. V is TRBV13 and J is TRBJ2-5, with D possibly matching TRBD2 (5 bases). Near its end, the DNA agrees better with TRBJ2-7, so the J call may be wrong. Germline-derived CDR1 and CDR2 are PRHDT and FYEKMQ (reference sequence). The CDR3 has 14 amino acids. CDR3 loop: CASSLGRATYEQYF. CDR3 DNA sequence: TGTGCCAGCAGCTTAGGGCGGGCAACCTACGAGCAGTACTTC.

In this sample, this clone turned up a few times. The CDR3, as DNA: TGTGCCAGCAGTAAACCGGGACAGGGAGGGCATGAGCAGTTCTTC. Translating it yields CASSKPGQGGHEQFF. The rearrangement uses TRBV6-5 and TRBJ2-1; 9 bases are a match to TRBD1. V was pared by 5 bases and J by 8 bases, with 10 bases of the junction left unmatched. Germline CDR1 MNHEY, CDR2 SVGAGI. CDR3 length: 15 residues.

In its sample, this clone ranks as medium-sized (0.01 to 0.1%). V gene TRBV6-5 combines with J gene TRBJ2-7, with 7 bases that match TRBD2. The CDR3 loop spans 15 amino acids. The J segment lost 5 bases and the V segment lost 2 bases, leaving 9 bases of the junction unmatched. CDR1 is MNHEY, CDR2 SVGAGI, per germline. Here the CDR3 DNA reads TGTGCCAGCAGTTACACCCGGACTAGTGGCAACGAGCAGTACTTC. Translating it yields CASSYTRTSGNEQYF.

The rearrangement links TRBV28 to TRBJ2-7; D gene uncertain. Trimming took 3 bases from V and 2 from J, leaving 11 bases between them. The CDR3 length is 14 residues. Germline lookup yields CDR1 MDHEN and CDR2 SYDVKM. The CDR3 DNA follows: TGTGCCAGCAGTTTTTCTATATTCCCCTACGAGCAGTACTTC. Protein: CASSFSIFPYEQYF.

The J gene is TRBJ1-3, the V gene TRBV5-4; D unresolved. Germline V gene data show CDR1 as SGHNT and CDR2 as YYREEE (reference sequence). The CDR3 consists of 15 residues. Trimming shortened V by 0 bases and J by 7 bases, and 14 bases separated the two germline ends. DNA for the CDR3: TGTGCCAGCAGCTTGGACCCTACCGGGGTGAACACCATATATTTT. Protein: CASSLDPTGVNTIYF.

CDR3 bases: TGTGCCAGCAGTTATCACGGGGGAGACCAGCCCCAGCATTTT. As protein: CASSYHGGDQPQHF. This chain joins TRBV6-6 and TRBJ1-5; D is possibly TRBD1 (5 bases). CDR1 is MNHNY and CDR2 is SVGAGI in the germline V gene (reference sequence). CDR3 length equals 14 residues. Trimming stripped 3 bases from V and 7 bases from J, with 13 bases between.

The chain joins TRBV14 to TRBJ1-4; D is unclear. Germline V lookup: CDR1 SGHDN, CDR2 FVKESK. V was clipped by 4 bases and J by 8 bases, with 8 bases between them. This CDR3 comprises 12 residues. DNA for the CDR3: TGTGCCAGCAGCCGAGGTATAGAAAAACTGTTTTTT. Translating it yields CASSRGIEKLFF.